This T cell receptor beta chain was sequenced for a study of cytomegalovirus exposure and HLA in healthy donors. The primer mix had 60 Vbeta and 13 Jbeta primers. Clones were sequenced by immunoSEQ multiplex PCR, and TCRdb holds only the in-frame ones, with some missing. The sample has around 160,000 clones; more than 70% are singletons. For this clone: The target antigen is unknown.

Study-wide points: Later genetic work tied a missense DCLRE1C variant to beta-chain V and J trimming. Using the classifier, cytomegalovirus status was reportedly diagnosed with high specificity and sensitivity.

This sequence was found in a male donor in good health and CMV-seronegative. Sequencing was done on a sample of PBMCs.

CDR3 in amino acids: CSVQPGQGEYEQYF. CDR3 in DNA: TGCAGCGTTCAACCGGGACAGGGGGAGTACGAGCAGTACTTC. The chain couples TRBV29-1 to TRBJ2-7; 11 positions agree with TRBD1. Germline trimming cut 5 bases from V and 4 bases from J; bases unmatched to any gene: 7. In germline, CDR1 is SQVTM, CDR2 ANQGSEA. The CDR3 is 14 amino acids.